This T cell receptor (beta chain) was observed in a study of blood T cells in healthy people across ages. This clonotype was counted a few times. A sample-barcoded 5' primer and a J-beta primer mix were used in a second PCR of roughly 7 to 12 cycles. One entry per CDR3 protein results from TCRdb running MiXCR on the 5' RACE reads. In the table there are fewer than 1 million distinct CDR3 sequences, 44% of which are singletons. With each sample, at least 6 micrograms of total RNA were extracted. The CDR3 spans 14 residues. V was trimmed by 5 bases and J by 2 bases, leaving 12 bases between them. Germline CDR1 and CDR2: SNHLY and FYNNEI.

Source material: blood. The sequence was obtained from a man in his sixties in good health. The chain recombines TRBV2 with TRBJ2-5, with D possibly matching TRBD1 (6 bases). The CDR3 coding sequence is TGTGCCAGCAGTACCGGGACACTACAAGAGACCCAGTACTTC. Translating it yields CASSTGTLQETQYF.